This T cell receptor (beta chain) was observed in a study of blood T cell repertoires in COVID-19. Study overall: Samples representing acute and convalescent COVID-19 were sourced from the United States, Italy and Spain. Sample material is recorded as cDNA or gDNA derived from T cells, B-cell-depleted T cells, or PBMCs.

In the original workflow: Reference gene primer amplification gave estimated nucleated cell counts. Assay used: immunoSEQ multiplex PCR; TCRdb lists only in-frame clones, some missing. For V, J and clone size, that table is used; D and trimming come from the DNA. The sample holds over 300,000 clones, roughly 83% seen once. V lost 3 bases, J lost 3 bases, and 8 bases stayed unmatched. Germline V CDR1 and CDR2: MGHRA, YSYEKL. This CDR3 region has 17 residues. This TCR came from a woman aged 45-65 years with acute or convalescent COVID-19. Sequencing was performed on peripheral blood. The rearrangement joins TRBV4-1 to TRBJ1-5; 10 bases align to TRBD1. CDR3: CASSHPRTGGINQPQHF. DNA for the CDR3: TGCGCCAGCAGCCATCCAAGGACAGGGGGGATCAATCAGCCCCAGCATTTT.